This record covers a single T cell receptor beta chain. Its target is not known. Trimming took off 5 bases at V and 4 bases at J, with 18 bases between the two ends. Germline CDR1 SGHVS, CDR2 FQNEAQ. This CDR3 contains 15 residues. The source of the sample is a study of CD8+CD57+ T cells in acquired aplastic anemia. Findings and limits, study-wide: There were 25 to 35 CD8+ CDR3 sequences that occurred in both patients and controls.

The template for TCR beta VDJ and CDR3 sequence profiling was genomic DNA. MiXCR, run by TCRdb on the reads, gives a single entry per CDR3 protein. The repertoire has around 200,000 distinct CDR3 sequences, around half of them found once; the top ten carry more than 15%. V gene TRBV7-8 combines with J gene TRBJ2-7; a possible D gene is TRBD1 (5 bases). The TCR originated in a human donor in good health, serving as a control. The sample consisted of sorted CD4+, CD8+, or CD8+CD57+ T cells (not recorded which) from PBMCs. This chain's CDR3 is CASSVIADSLYEQYF. CDR3 DNA: TGTGCCAGCAGCGTTATCGCTGACAGCCTTTACGAGCAGTACTTC.